This is a list of T cell receptor beta chains from one sample in a study of CD8 T cells in ankylosing spondylitis. Via MiXCR, TCRdb re-called the 5' RACE reads, giving one row per CDR3 protein. This table has 200,000 to 250,000 distinct CDR3 sequences, around 19% appearing once. Sequences were obtained from blood, either unsorted or a sorted T cell fraction (not recorded which). These TCRs come from a male donor with ankylosing spondylitis. The CDR3 runs from the conserved cysteine through the conserved F or W. Fields, in order: J gene, D gene, V gene, clone size, CDR3 protein, CDR3 DNA. D genes are given only for firm matches. A row's size may be missing; if present it is once, few, many or a size class.

TRBJ2-1 | TRBD2 | TRBV6-5 | NA | CASSYQIAGEGGEQFF | TGTGCCAGCAGTTACCAGATAGCGGGGGAAGGGGGTGAGCAGTTCTTC
TRBJ2-5 | NA | TRBV10-3 | NA | CAISEGEYQETQYF | TGTGCCATCAGTGAAGGAGAGTACCAAGAGACCCAGTACTTC
TRBJ2-7 | NA | TRBV12-3/TRBV12-4 | few | CASSLARASGEQYF | TGTGCCAGCAGTTTAGCGAGGGCATCTGGAGAGCAGTACTTC
TRBJ1-5 | TRBD1 | TRBV12-3/TRBV12-4 | many | CASSLGTGWNQPQHF | TGTGCCAGCAGTTTAGGGACAGGGTGGAATCAGCCCCAGCATTTT
TRBJ2-1 | NA | TRBV4-1 | few | CASSWVMVAADEQFF | TGCGCCAGCAGCTGGGTTATGGTAGCGGCTGATGAGCAGTTCTTC
TRBJ2-1 | NA | TRBV7-9 | NA | CASSLPPDRIYNEQFF | TGTGCCAGCAGCTTACCGCCTGACAGGATTTACAATGAGCAGTTCTTC
TRBJ2-1 | TRBD2 | TRBV11-1 | few | CASSFNSGRPNEQFF | TGTGCCAGCAGCTTTAATAGCGGGAGGCCCAATGAGCAGTTCTTC
TRBJ2-7 | NA | TRBV20-1 | NA | CSAEGGATYEQYF | TGCAGTGCCGAGGGGGGGGCCACCTACGAGCAGTACTTC
TRBJ2-7 | NA | TRBV6-5 | NA | CASSYGRGASDYEQYF | TGTGCCAGCAGTTACGGACGGGGGGCGTCCGACTACGAGCAGTACTTC
TRBJ2-2 | TRBD2 | TRBV12-3/TRBV12-4 | NA | CASRATSANTGELFF | TGTGCCAGCAGAGCGACTAGCGCGAACACCGGGGAGCTGTTTTTT
TRBJ2-5 | NA | TRBV7-3 | few | CASSPTGVVAETQYF | TGTGCCAGCAGTCCGACGGGTGTCGTAGCAGAGACCCAGTACTTC
TRBJ2-7 | TRBD1 | TRBV18 | NA | CASSPFGTGSYEQYF | TGTGCCAGCTCACCGTTTGGGACAGGCTCCTACGAGCAGTACTTC
TRBJ2-7 | TRBD2 | TRBV25-1 | NA | CASSGGGGSYEQYF | TGTGCCAGCAGTGGCGGGGGGGGCTCCTACGAGCAGTACTTC
TRBJ1-2 | NA | TRBV7-6 | few | CASSSPGQYGYTF | TGTGCCAGCAGCTCCCCAGGACAGTATGGCTACACCTTC
TRBJ2-1 | NA | TRBV29-1 | NA | CSAWTIAYNEQFF | TGCAGCGCCTGGACTATCGCCTACAATGAGCAGTTCTTC
TRBJ2-1 | NA | TRBV7-9 | few | CASSLATGDNEQFF | TGTGCCAGCAGCTTAGCAACAGGCGACAATGAGCAGTTCTTC
TRBJ1-5 | NA | TRBV6-2/TRBV6-3 | NA | CASSHSNQPQHF | TGTGCCAGCAGCCATAGCAATCAGCCCCAGCATTTT
TRBJ2-1 | NA | TRBV27 | few | CASSLPPGFEQFF | TGTGCCAGCAGTTTACCCCCGGGGTTTGAGCAGTTCTTC
TRBJ2-5 | TRBD1 | TRBV29-1 | many | CSVRGTEETQYF | TGCAGCGTTAGGGGGACAGAAGAGACCCAGTACTTC
TRBJ2-7 | TRBD1 | TRBV2 | few | CASSYGTGDTYEQYF | TGTGCCAGCAGTTACGGGACAGGGGACACCTACGAGCAGTACTTC
TRBJ1-5 | NA | TRBV7-8 | few | CASSHRQGNQPQHF | TGTGCCAGCAGCCACCGACAGGGCAATCAGCCCCAGCATTTT
TRBJ2-1 | NA | TRBV7-9 | few | CASSLLVGSDNEQFF | TGTGCCAGCAGCTTACTGGTAGGTTCGGACAATGAGCAGTTCTTC
TRBJ2-5 | NA | TRBV4-1 | NA | CASSSEGGPQYF | TGCGCCAGCAGCTCAGAAGGGGGGCCCCAGTACTTC
TRBJ2-1 | TRBD1 | TRBV4-3 | few | CASSPDRDSYNEQFF | TGCGCCAGCAGCCCCGACCGGGACAGCTACAATGAGCAGTTCTTC
TRBJ2-3 | NA | TRBV12-3/TRBV12-4 | many | CASSLGMSTDTQYF | TGTGCCAGCAGCCTCGGGATGAGCACAGATACGCAGTATTTT
TRBJ2-7 | NA | TRBV27 | few | CASSSGLRSYEQYF | TGTGCCAGCAGTTCGGGACTCCGCTCCTACGAGCAGTACTTC
TRBJ2-5 | NA | TRBV30 | few | CAWSEITGFGGETQYF | TGTGCCTGGAGTGAAATAACAGGGTTCGGCGGAGAGACCCAGTACTTC
TRBJ2-7 | NA | TRBV12-3/TRBV12-4 | many | CASSYNNEQYF | TGTGCCAGCAGTTACAATAACGAGCAGTACTTC
TRBJ2-3 | NA | TRBV29-1 | few | CSVEEGAALSTDTQYF | TGCAGCGTTGAAGAGGGAGCGGCCCTCAGCACAGATACGCAGTATTTT
TRBJ2-7 | NA | TRBV5-5 | few | CASTKVEGSYEQYF | TGTGCCAGCACCAAGGTGGAGGGCTCCTACGAGCAGTACTTC
TRBJ1-3 | TRBD1 | TRBV9 | NA | CASSVAPGQYSGNTIYF | TGTGCCAGCAGCGTAGCTCCGGGACAGTACTCTGGAAACACCATATATTTT
TRBJ2-3 | NA | TRBV12-3/TRBV12-4 | NA | CASSPLELPHDTQYF | TGTGCCAGCAGTCCTCTAGAACTTCCCCATGATACGCAGTATTTT
TRBJ2-1 | NA | TRBV18 | NA | CASSPVLSYSPSNNEQFF | TGTGCCAGCTCACCTGTGCTATCCTATTCCCCGTCTAACAATGAGCAGTTCTTC
TRBJ2-3 | NA | TRBV19 | few | CASRDGADTQYF | TGTGCCAGTCGGGATGGAGCGGATACGCAGTATTTT
TRBJ2-2 | TRBD2 | TRBV11-2 | few | CASSLVGGASGELFF | TGTGCCAGCAGCTTAGTCGGGGGGGCCTCCGGGGAGCTGTTTTTT
TRBJ2-5 | NA | TRBV5-5 | few | CASRRVLQETQYF | TGTGCCAGCAGACGAGTACTCCAAGAGACCCAGTACTTC
TRBJ2-1 | NA | TRBV6-5 | NA | CASSYSLGAPGEQFF | TGTGCCAGCAGTTACTCGTTGGGGGCCCCGGGTGAGCAGTTCTTC
TRBJ2-7 | NA | TRBV7-2 | NA | CASSLVSMGNEQYF | TGTGCCAGCAGCTTAGTCTCTATGGGTAACGAGCAGTACTTC
TRBJ2-1 | TRBD2 | TRBV19 | NA | CASAGTSANEQFF | TGTGCCAGTGCCGGGACTAGTGCCAATGAGCAGTTCTTC
TRBJ2-3 | NA | TRBV5-1 | NA | CASSFLAATTDTQYF | TGCGCCAGCAGCTTTTTAGCGGCTACCACAGATACGCAGTATTTT
TRBJ2-3 | NA | TRBV3-1 | few | CASSQDPWGSTTDTQYF | TGTGCCAGCAGCCAAGACCCCTGGGGAAGCACGACAGATACGCAGTATTTT
TRBJ2-1 | NA | TRBV7-9 | few | CASSLAGAYYNEQFF | TGTGCCAGCAGCTTGGCGGGGGCCTACTACAATGAGCAGTTCTTC